Listed below are T cell receptor beta chains from one sample, sequenced in a study of blood T cell repertoires in COVID-19. Using immunoSEQ multiplex PCR, the repertoire was profiled, and TCRdb retains in-frame clones only, with some absent. The sample lists approximately 220,000 clones, about 83% occurring once. Sequenced input: peripheral blood. These TCRs come from a man aged 60 to 69 who had recovered from COVID-19. The CDR3 runs from the conserved cysteine through the conserved F or W. A D gene is named only where the DNA matches it firmly. Size is omitted from some rows. Given values are once, few, many or a class for expanded clones.

NA	NA	TRBJ2-7	14	TRBV30	CAWSGAHQVSEQYF	TGTGCCTGGAGTGGAGCTCATCAAGTAAGCGAGCAGTACTTC
TRBD2	NA	TRBJ2-7	11	TRBV20-1	CSAFGTTEQYF	TGCAGTGCTTTTGGGACTACCGAGCAGTACTTC
TRBD2	NA	TRBJ2-7	13	TRBV5-4	CANSGLAVYEQYF	TGTGCCAACTCGGGACTAGCTGTATACGAGCAGTACTTC
NA	once	TRBJ1-4	15	TRBV6-5	CASSLSPGTNEKLFF	TGTGCCAGCAGTCTTTCCCCAGGGACTAATGAAAAACTGTTTTTT
NA	NA	TRBJ2-7	14	TRBV6-5	CASSFRPSSYEQYF	TGTGCCAGCAGTTTCAGGCCGAGCTCCTACGAGCAGTACTTC
NA	few	TRBJ2-2	14	TRBV5-6	CASSQGQGDGELFF	TGTGCCAGCAGCCAGGGGCAGGGAGACGGGGAGCTGTTTTTT
TRBD2	NA	TRBJ2-7	15	TRBV18	CASSPSAGGAYEQYF	TGTGCCAGCTCACCATCAGCGGGGGGCGCCTACGAGCAGTACTTC
TRBD1	NA	TRBJ1-2	14	TRBV30	CAWSADRAAYGYTF	TGTGCCTGGAGCGCTGACAGGGCGGCCTATGGCTACACCTTC
NA	once	TRBJ1-5	13	TRBV7-9	CASSLTGDQPQHF	TGTGCCAGCAGCTTAACGGGGGATCAGCCCCAGCATTTT
NA	few	TRBJ1-3	16	TRBV18	CASSPYDSSSGNTIYF	TGTGCCAGCTCACCATACGACAGCAGCTCTGGAAACACCATATATTTT
TRBD2	NA	TRBJ2-1	15	TRBV27	CASRLTSGIYNEQFF	TGTGCCAGCAGGCTCACTAGCGGGATATACAATGAGCAGTTCTTC
NA	few	TRBJ1-5	15	TRBV21-1	CASSLSGASNQPQHF	TGTGCCAGCTCGTTATCAGGGGCGAGCAATCAGCCCCAGCATTTT
TRBD1	many	TRBJ1-6	15	TRBV5-1	CASTPGTGDNSPLHF	TGCGCCAGCACTCCTGGGACAGGGGATAATTCACCCCTCCACTTT
TRBD1	NA	TRBJ2-7	11	TRBV7-9	CASSLGQGLYF	TGTGCCAGCAGCTTGGGACAGGGATTGTACTTC
NA	NA	TRBJ1-1	13	TRBV7-3	CASSFNRSTEAFF	TGTGCCAGCAGCTTCAACAGGAGCACTGAAGCTTTCTTT
TRBD2	NA	TRBJ2-3	12	TRBV3-1/TRBV3-2	CASTSGRDTQYF	TGTGCCAGCACCTCCGGGAGGGATACGCAGTATTTT
TRBD1	NA	TRBJ1-1	14	TRBV5-1	CASSRTGVGTEAFF	TGCGCCAGCAGCCGGACAGGGGTGGGCACTGAAGCTTTCTTT
TRBD2	few	TRBJ2-2	14	TRBV3-1/TRBV3-2	CASSQGLAVGELFF	TGTGCCAGCAGCCAAGGACTAGCGGTCGGGGAGCTGTTTTTT
TRBD2	NA	TRBJ2-1	15	TRBV11-3	CASSFSSGSPSEQFF	TGTGCCAGCAGCTTTTCTAGCGGGAGTCCCAGTGAGCAGTTCTTC
NA	NA	TRBJ1-3	16	TRBV18	CASSLTVTTPGNTIYF	TGTGCCAGCTCACTGACAGTCACCACCCCTGGAAACACCATATATTTT
TRBD2	once	TRBJ2-7	15	TRBV9	CASSYGLAGDHEQYF	TGTGCCAGCAGCTACGGACTAGCGGGAGACCACGAGCAGTACTTC
NA	few	TRBJ1-1	11	TRBV4-1	CASSQYSEAFF	TGCGCCAGCAGCCAGTATTCTGAAGCTTTCTTT
NA	NA	TRBJ1-3	13	TRBV7-2	CASSLVELNTIYF	TGTGCCAGCAGCTTAGTCGAACTAAACACCATATATTTT
TRBD2	NA	TRBJ2-5	17	TRBV9	CASSDGGTSGLKETQYF	TGTGCCAGCAGCGATGGGGGGACTAGCGGTCTAAAAGAGACCCAGTACTTC
NA	NA	TRBJ1-1	13	TRBV28	CATYPGGRTEAFF	TGTGCCACCTACCCGGGGGGCCGGACTGAAGCTTTCTTT
NA	once	TRBJ2-3	14	TRBV5-4	CASTADSPTDTQYF	TGTGCCAGCACCGCGGACTCGCCCACAGATACGCAGTATTTT
TRBD1	NA	TRBJ1-1	12	TRBV12-5	CASGSGTGKAFF	TGTGCTAGTGGCTCTGGGACAGGGAAAGCTTTCTTT
NA	NA	TRBJ2-3	14	TRBV7-3	CASSLMGGTDTQYF	TGTGCCAGCAGCTTAATGGGAGGCACAGATACGCAGTATTTT
NA	NA	TRBJ1-2	14	TRBV7-2	CASSRDKGDYGYTF	TGTGCCAGCAGCCGGGACAAGGGGGACTATGGCTACACCTTC
TRBD1	NA	TRBJ2-7	15	TRBV5-1	CASSLPGQGTHEQYF	TGCGCCAGCAGCTTACCGGGACAGGGTACTCACGAGCAGTACTTC
NA	NA	TRBJ2-5	13	TRBV5-1	CASSLGQGETQYF	TGCGCCAGCAGCTTGGGCCAGGGAGAGACCCAGTACTTC
NA	NA	TRBJ2-7	13	TRBV2	CASSDRVVYEQYF	TGTGCCAGCAGTGACAGGGTTGTTTACGAGCAGTACTTC
NA	NA	TRBJ1-5	15	TRBV5-6	CASSLGRQGNQPQHF	TGTGCCAGCAGCTTGGGGCGGCAGGGGAACCAGCCCCAGCATTTT
TRBD1	NA	TRBJ2-1	14	TRBV24-1	CATSDLQGADEQFF	TGTGCCACCAGTGATTTGCAGGGGGCCGATGAGCAGTTCTTC
TRBD1	NA	TRBJ1-4	14	TRBV7-9	CASSTTGGDEKLFF	TGTGCCAGCAGCACGACAGGGGGGGATGAAAAACTGTTTTTT
NA	few	TRBJ1-5	15	TRBV7-9	CASSLDDPPRVPQHF	TGTGCCAGCAGCTTAGACGACCCCCCCAGGGTGCCCCAGCATTTT
TRBD2	NA	TRBJ2-7	14	TRBV11-2	CASRGLAGVNEQYF	TGTGCCAGCAGGGGACTAGCGGGAGTGAATGAGCAGTACTTC
TRBD2	NA	TRBJ2-7	14	TRBV30	CAWRRAGGPYEQYF	TGTGCCTGGAGACGGGCGGGGGGCCCCTACGAGCAGTACTTC
NA	once	TRBJ2-1	16	TRBV27	CASSPHRQVFYNEQFF	TGTGCCAGCAGTCCCCACCGCCAGGTGTTCTACAATGAGCAGTTCTTC
NA	NA	TRBJ1-5	17	TRBV9	CASSVEVRDRPNQPQHF	TGTGCCAGCAGCGTAGAAGTTCGAGACAGACCCAATCAGCCCCAGCATTTT
NA	NA	TRBJ2-1	15	TRBV9	CASSGGQSSYNEQFF	TGTGCCAGCAGCGGCGGACAGAGTTCCTACAATGAGCAGTTCTTC
TRBD2	NA	TRBJ2-7	13	TRBV28	CAIHGGSSYEQYF	TGTGCCATACACGGGGGGTCCAGCTACGAGCAGTACTTC
TRBD2	NA	TRBJ2-2	17	TRBV11-3	CASSFTSGGANTGELFF	TGTGCCAGCAGCTTCACTAGCGGGGGGGCGAACACCGGGGAGCTGTTTTTT
TRBD2	NA	TRBJ2-2	15	TRBV30	CACSSGGMNTGELFF	TGTGCCTGTTCTAGCGGGGGGATGAACACCGGGGAGCTGTTTTTT
NA	NA	TRBJ1-1	13	TRBV5-4	CASRPGHETEAFF	TGTGCCAGCAGACCGGGTCATGAGACTGAAGCTTTCTTT
TRBD1	NA	TRBJ2-5	15	TRBV19	CASRVTGGLQETQYF	TGTGCCAGTAGGGTGACAGGGGGGCTCCAAGAGACCCAGTACTTC